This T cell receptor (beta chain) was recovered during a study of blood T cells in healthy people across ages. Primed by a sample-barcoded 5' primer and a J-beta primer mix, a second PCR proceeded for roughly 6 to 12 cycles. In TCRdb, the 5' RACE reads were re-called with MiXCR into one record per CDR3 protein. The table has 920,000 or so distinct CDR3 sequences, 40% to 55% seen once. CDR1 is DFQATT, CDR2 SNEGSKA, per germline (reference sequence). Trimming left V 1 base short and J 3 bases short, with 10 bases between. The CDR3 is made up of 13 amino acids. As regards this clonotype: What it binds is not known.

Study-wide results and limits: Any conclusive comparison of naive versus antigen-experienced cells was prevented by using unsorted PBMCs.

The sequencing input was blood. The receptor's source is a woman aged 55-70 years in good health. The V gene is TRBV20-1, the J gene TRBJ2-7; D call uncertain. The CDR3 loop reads CSARAIGSYEQYF. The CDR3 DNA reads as TGCAGTGCTAGAGCGATAGGCAGCTACGAGCAGTACTTC.